The rows below give T cell receptor beta chains drawn from one sample of a study of T cell responses to AZD1222 COVID-19 vaccine. Only in-frame clones appear in the TCRdb table, and some are missing; sequencing was by immunoSEQ multiplex PCR. In the table there are more than 85,000 clones, roughly four fifths of which are singletons. The sequenced sample was peripheral blood, obtained on day 0 of AZD1222 vaccination. These receptors all come from an adult in good health. CDR3s include the opening cysteine and the closing phenylalanine or tryptophan. The D gene is left open where the match is weak. A clone size is listed for some rows: how often the clone was seen (once, few, many), or a class if it is expanded.

j_call | clone_size | v_call | cdr3_length | d_call | cdr3_aa | cdr3_nt
TRBJ2-2 | . | TRBV7-9 | 15 | TRBD1 | CASSLRTGDTGELFF | TGTGCCAGCAGCTTACGAACAGGGGACACCGGGGAGCTGTTTTTT
TRBJ2-1 | few | TRBV6-2/TRBV6-3 | 15 | . | CASSIQGWTYNEQFF | TGTGCCAGCAGTATACAGGGTTGGACCTACAATGAGCAGTTCTTC
TRBJ1-2 | once | TRBV28 | 13 | . | CASSGPQGYGYTF | TGTGCCAGCAGCGGTCCACAGGGTTATGGCTACACCTTC
TRBJ1-2 | . | TRBV6-4 | 14 | TRBD1 | CASSLDRGAGGYTF | TGTGCCAGCAGCCTCGACAGGGGGGCCGGTGGCTACACCTTC
TRBJ2-3 | . | TRBV30 | 13 | . | CAWSVRSTDTQYF | TGTGCCTGGAGTGTAAGGTCCACAGATACGCAGTATTTT
TRBJ2-7 | . | TRBV19 | 14 | TRBD2 | CASSPASGTYEQYF | TGTGCCAGTAGTCCGGCTAGCGGTACCTACGAGCAGTACTTC
TRBJ1-1 | . | TRBV30 | 11 | . | CACEQGTEAFF | TGTGCCTGTGAACAGGGCACTGAAGCTTTCTTT
TRBJ1-4 | . | TRBV27 | 16 | . | CASSSLNGRNNEKLFF | TGTGCCAGCAGTTCGTTAAATGGAAGAAATAATGAAAAACTGTTTTTT
TRBJ1-1 | . | TRBV18 | 16 | TRBD1 | CASSPRTGYMNTEAFF | TGTGCCAGCTCACCCAGGACAGGGTACATGAACACTGAAGCTTTCTTT
TRBJ1-2 | . | TRBV6-4 | 15 | TRBD1 | CASSRETGANYGYTF | TGTGCCAGCAGTCGAGAGACAGGGGCCAACTATGGCTACACCTTC
TRBJ1-5 | . | TRBV27 | 15 | . | CASSRTGSGNQPQHF | TGTGCCAGCAGTCGCACAGGGTCGGGCAATCAGCCCCAGCATTTT
TRBJ1-4 | . | TRBV7-9 | 15 | TRBD1 | CASSLIRQGPEKLFF | TGTGCCAGCAGCTTAATAAGACAGGGACCTGAAAAACTGTTTTTT
TRBJ1-6 | . | TRBV2 | 11 | . | CASSVSSPLHF | TGTGCCAGCAGTGTATCTTCACCCCTCCACTTT
TRBJ1-2 | . | TRBV19 | 13 | TRBD1 | CASSMLRGHGYTF | TGTGCCAGTAGTATGCTCAGGGGGCATGGCTACACCTTC